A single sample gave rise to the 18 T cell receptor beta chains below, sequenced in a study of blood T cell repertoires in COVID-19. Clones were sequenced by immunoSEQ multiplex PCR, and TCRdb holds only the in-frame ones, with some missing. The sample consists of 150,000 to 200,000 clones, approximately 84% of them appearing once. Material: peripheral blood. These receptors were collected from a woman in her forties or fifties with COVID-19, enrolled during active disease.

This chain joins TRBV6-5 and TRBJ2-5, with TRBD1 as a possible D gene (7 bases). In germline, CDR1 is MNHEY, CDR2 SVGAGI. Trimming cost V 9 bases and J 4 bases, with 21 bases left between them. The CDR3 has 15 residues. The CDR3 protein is CASTQDGGGRETQYF. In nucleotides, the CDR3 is TGTGCCAGTACACAAGATGGAGGGGGCCGAGAGACCCAGTACTTC.

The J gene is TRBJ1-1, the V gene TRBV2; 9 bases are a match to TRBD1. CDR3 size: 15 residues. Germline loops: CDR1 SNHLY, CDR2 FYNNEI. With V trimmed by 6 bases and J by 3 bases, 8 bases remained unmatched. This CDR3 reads CASSLQGAYDTEAFF. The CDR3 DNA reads TGTGCCAGCAGCCTACAGGGGGCGTACGACACTGAAGCTTTCTTT.

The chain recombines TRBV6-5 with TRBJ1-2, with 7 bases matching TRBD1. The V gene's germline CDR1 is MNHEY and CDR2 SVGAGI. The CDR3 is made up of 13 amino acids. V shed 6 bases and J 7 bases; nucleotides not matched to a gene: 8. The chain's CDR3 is CASSDRQGGGYTF. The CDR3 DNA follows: TGTGCCAGCAGCGATCGACAGGGAGGTGGCTACACCTTC.

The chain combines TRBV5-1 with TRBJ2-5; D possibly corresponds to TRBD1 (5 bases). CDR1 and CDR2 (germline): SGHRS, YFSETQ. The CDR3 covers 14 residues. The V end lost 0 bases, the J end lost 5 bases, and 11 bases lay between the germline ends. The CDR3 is CASSLDPGSETQYF. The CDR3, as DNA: TGCGCCAGCAGCTTGGACCCAGGGTCGGAGACCCAGTACTTC.

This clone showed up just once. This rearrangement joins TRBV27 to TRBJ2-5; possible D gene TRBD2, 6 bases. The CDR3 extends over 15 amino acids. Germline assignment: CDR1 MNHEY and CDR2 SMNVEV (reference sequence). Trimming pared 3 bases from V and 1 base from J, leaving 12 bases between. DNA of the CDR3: TGTGCCAGCAGTTTGGGGGGACGGGTCCAAGAGACCCAGTACTTC. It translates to CASSLGGRVQETQYF.

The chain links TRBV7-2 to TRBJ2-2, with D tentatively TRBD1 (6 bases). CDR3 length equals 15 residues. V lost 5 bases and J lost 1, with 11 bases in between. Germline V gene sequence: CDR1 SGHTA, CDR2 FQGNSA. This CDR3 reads CASSVQGGNTGELFF. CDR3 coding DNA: TGTGCCAGCAGCGTACAAGGGGGGAACACCGGGGAGCTGTTTTTT.

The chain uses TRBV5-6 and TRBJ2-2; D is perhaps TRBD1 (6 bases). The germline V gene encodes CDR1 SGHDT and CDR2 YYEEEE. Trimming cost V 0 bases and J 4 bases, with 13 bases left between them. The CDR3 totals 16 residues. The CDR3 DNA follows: TGTGCCAGCAGCTTGGTGCAGGGGAAGGGCACCGGGGAGCTGTTTTTT. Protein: CASSLVQGKGTGELFF.

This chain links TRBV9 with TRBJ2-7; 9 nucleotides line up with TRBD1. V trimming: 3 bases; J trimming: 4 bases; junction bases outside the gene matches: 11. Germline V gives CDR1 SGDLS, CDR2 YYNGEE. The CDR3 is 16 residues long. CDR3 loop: CASSARSGTGLYEQYF. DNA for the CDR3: TGTGCCAGCAGCGCCCGCTCTGGGACAGGGTTGTACGAGCAGTACTTC. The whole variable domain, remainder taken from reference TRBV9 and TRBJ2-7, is DSGVTQTPKHLITATGQRVTLRCSPRSGDLSVYWYQQSLDQGLQFLIQYYNGEERAKGNILERFSAQQFPDLHSELNLSSLELGDSALYFCASSARSGTGLYEQYFGPGTRLTVT.

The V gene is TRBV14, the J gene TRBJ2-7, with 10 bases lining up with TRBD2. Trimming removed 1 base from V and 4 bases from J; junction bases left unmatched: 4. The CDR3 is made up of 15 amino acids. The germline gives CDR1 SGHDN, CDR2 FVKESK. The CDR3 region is CASSQGGTSVYEQYF. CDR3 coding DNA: TGTGCCAGCAGCCAAGGCGGGACTAGCGTTTACGAGCAGTACTTC.

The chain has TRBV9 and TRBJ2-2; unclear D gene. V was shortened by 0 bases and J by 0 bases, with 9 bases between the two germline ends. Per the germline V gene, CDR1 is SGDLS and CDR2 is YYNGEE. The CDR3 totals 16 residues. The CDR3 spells CASSVAVSANTGELFF. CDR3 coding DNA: TGTGCCAGCAGCGTAGCGGTCAGCGCGAACACCGGGGAGCTGTTTTTT.

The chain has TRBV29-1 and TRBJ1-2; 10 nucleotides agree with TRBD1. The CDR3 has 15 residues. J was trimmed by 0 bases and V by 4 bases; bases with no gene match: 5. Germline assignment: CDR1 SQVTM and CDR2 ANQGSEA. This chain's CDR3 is CSVGQGANANYGYTF. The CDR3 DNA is TGCAGCGTTGGACAGGGGGCGAATGCTAACTATGGCTACACCTTC.

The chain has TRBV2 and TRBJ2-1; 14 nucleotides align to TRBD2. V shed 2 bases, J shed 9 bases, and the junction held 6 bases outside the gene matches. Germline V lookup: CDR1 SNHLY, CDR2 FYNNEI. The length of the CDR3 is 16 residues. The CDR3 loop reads CASSEQGLAGASEQFF. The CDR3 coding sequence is TGTGCCAGCAGTGAACAGGGACTAGCGGGGGCAAGTGAGCAGTTCTTC.

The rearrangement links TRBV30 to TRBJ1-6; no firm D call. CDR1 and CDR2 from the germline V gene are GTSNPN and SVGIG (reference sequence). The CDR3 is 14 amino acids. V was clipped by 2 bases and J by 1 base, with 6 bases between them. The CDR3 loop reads CAWSKESYNSPLHF. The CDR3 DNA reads TGTGCCTGGAGTAAAGAGTCCTATAATTCACCCCTCCACTTT.

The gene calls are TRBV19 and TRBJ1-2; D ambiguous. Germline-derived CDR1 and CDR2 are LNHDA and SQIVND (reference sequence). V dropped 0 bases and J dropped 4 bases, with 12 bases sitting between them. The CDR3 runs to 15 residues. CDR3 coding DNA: TGTGCCAGTAGTATAGAGGAGGGCAGAGCCTATGGCTACACCTTC. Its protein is CASSIEEGRAYGYTF.

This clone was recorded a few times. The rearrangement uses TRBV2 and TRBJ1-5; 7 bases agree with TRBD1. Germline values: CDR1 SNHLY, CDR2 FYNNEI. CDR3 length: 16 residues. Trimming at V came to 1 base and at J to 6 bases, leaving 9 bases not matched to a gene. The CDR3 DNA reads TGTGCCAGCAGTGAAGGGTCAAGGCCAGGGGGTCAGCCCCAGCATTTT. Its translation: CASSEGSRPGGQPQHF.

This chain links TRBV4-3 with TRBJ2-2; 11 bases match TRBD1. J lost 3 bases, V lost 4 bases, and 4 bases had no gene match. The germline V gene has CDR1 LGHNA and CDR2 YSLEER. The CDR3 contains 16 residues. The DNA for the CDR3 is TGCGCCAGCAGCCCGGGACAGGGGGTTCACACCGGGGAGCTGTTTTTT. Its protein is CASSPGQGVHTGELFF.

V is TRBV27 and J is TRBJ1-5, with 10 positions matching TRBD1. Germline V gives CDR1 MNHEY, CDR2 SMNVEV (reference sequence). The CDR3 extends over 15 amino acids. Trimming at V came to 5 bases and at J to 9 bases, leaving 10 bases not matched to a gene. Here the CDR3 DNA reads TGTGCCAGCAGTCCAAGGACAGGGGGTGTCGGGCCCCAGCATTTT. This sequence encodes CASSPRTGGVGPQHF.

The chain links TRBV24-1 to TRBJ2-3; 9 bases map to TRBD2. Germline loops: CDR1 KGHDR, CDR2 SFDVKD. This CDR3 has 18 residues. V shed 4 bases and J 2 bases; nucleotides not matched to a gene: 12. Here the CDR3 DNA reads TGTGCCACCAGTGACCCGAGGGGTAGCGGGGGCCCCACAGATACGCAGTATTTT. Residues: CATSDPRGSGGPTDTQYF.